This TCR beta chain originates from a study of blood T cell repertoires in COVID-19. Germline CDR1 reads LNHDA; CDR2 reads SQIVND (reference sequence). The CDR3 extends over 16 amino acids. Trimming removed 11 bases from V and 0 bases from J; junction bases left unmatched: 13. Method: immunoSEQ multiplex PCR; TCRdb's copy keeps in-frame clones and lacks some. The sample holds 250,000 to 300,000 clones; 89% are singletons and the top ten take 4% to 5%. This TCR derives from a woman aged 40 to 55 who had recovered from COVID-19. The gene calls are TRBV19 and TRBJ1-5; 7 bases map to TRBD1. The material sequenced was peripheral blood. This CDR3 is CAPGTEGEGSNQPQHF. The CDR3 nucleotides read TGTGCCCCAGGGACAGAGGGGGAAGGTAGCAATCAGCCCCAGCATTTT.